A selection of T cell receptor beta chains follows, all from one sample in a study of blood T cell repertoires in COVID-19. Assay used: immunoSEQ multiplex PCR; TCRdb lists only in-frame clones, some missing. The sample consists of roughly 120,000 clones, 86% of them appearing once. Sequenced material: peripheral blood. These receptors all come from a human donor in a cohort sampled during active COVID-19. Each CDR3 is given with its conserved first and last residue. Fields, in order: V gene, J gene, D gene, clone size, CDR3 length, CDR3 DNA, CDR3 protein. The D gene is left open where the match is weak. Clone size is stated in some rows and not others, as once, few, many or a class when expanded.

v_gene: TRBV28; j_gene: TRBJ1-5; d_gene: TRBD1; abundance: .; len: 15; CDR3nt: TGTGCCAGCAGGGCCCGTGGGACAGGGGCTCAGCCCCAGCATTTT; CDR3aa: CASRARGTGAQPQHF
v_gene: TRBV2; j_gene: TRBJ2-1; d_gene: .; abundance: .; len: 14; CDR3nt: TGTGCCAGCAAGTCGGACATCGGCTACAATGAGCAGTTCTTC; CDR3aa: CASKSDIGYNEQFF
v_gene: TRBV6-2/TRBV6-3; j_gene: TRBJ2-5; d_gene: TRBD1; abundance: .; len: 17; CDR3nt: TGTGCCAGCATCCCGGACAGGGGTGGAGGAAGCTCGGAGACCCAGTACTTC; CDR3aa: CASIPDRGGGSSETQYF
v_gene: TRBV4-1; j_gene: TRBJ2-5; d_gene: .; abundance: .; len: 14; CDR3nt: TGCGCCAGCAGCCGTCCCGACAGACAAGAGACCCAGTACTTC; CDR3aa: CASSRPDRQETQYF
v_gene: TRBV7-9; j_gene: TRBJ2-7; d_gene: .; abundance: .; len: 14; CDR3nt: TGTGCCAGCAGCCGAGTCACAGGGTCCTACGAGCAGTACTTC; CDR3aa: CASSRVTGSYEQYF
v_gene: TRBV9; j_gene: TRBJ2-2; d_gene: TRBD2; abundance: few; len: 16; CDR3nt: TGTGCCAGCAGCGTAACGGGGGGGCGCTTCACCGGGGAGCTGTTTTTT; CDR3aa: CASSVTGGRFTGELFF
v_gene: TRBV7-2; j_gene: TRBJ2-7; d_gene: TRBD2; abundance: few; len: 14; CDR3nt: TGTGCCAGCAGCCCAACTAGCGGAAATTACGAGCAGTACTTC; CDR3aa: CASSPTSGNYEQYF
v_gene: TRBV25-1; j_gene: TRBJ1-2; d_gene: TRBD1; abundance: .; len: 13; CDR3nt: TGTGCCGTCCGGGACAGGGGGGGCTATGGCTACACCTTC; CDR3aa: CAVRDRGGYGYTF
v_gene: TRBV19; j_gene: TRBJ2-7; d_gene: TRBD1; abundance: .; len: 16; CDR3nt: TGTGCCAGTAGTATAGCACCCGGGACAGGGGATTACGAGCAGTACTTC; CDR3aa: CASSIAPGTGDYEQYF
v_gene: TRBV18; j_gene: TRBJ1-3; d_gene: .; abundance: .; len: 13; CDR3nt: TGTGCCGGGTCCGGGGGCTCTGGAAACACCATATATTTT; CDR3aa: CAGSGGSGNTIYF
v_gene: TRBV10-1; j_gene: TRBJ2-7; d_gene: .; abundance: .; len: 14; CDR3nt: TGCGCCAGCCTCTCAACCTCGAGCTCCTACGAGCAGTACTTC; CDR3aa: CASLSTSSSYEQYF
v_gene: TRBV2; j_gene: TRBJ1-1; d_gene: .; abundance: .; len: 14; CDR3nt: TGTGCCAGCAGGGGGAGGGCGGGGACCACTGAAGCTTTCTTT; CDR3aa: CASRGRAGTTEAFF
v_gene: TRBV6-5; j_gene: TRBJ1-4; d_gene: .; abundance: .; len: 15; CDR3nt: TGTGCCAGCAGTCGGACGGGGGTTCAGGAGGAAAAACTGTTTTTT; CDR3aa: CASSRTGVQEEKLFF
v_gene: TRBV19; j_gene: TRBJ2-3; d_gene: TRBD2; abundance: .; len: 14; CDR3nt: TGTGCCAGTAGTTTCGCGGGGGGCACAGATACGCAGTATTTT; CDR3aa: CASSFAGGTDTQYF
v_gene: TRBV6-5; j_gene: TRBJ2-2; d_gene: .; abundance: .; len: 15; CDR3nt: TGTGCCAGCAGTTACGAGACGTCAGGGAAAAGGGAGCTGTTTTTT; CDR3aa: CASSYETSGKRELFF
v_gene: TRBV29-1; j_gene: TRBJ2-3; d_gene: TRBD2; abundance: .; len: 14; CDR3nt: TGCAGCGCCAGGACTAGCGGGAGAACAGATACGCAGTATTTT; CDR3aa: CSARTSGRTDTQYF
v_gene: TRBV5-1; j_gene: TRBJ2-1; d_gene: TRBD1; abundance: .; len: 15; CDR3nt: TGCGCCAGCAGCCCGACAGGGTTTGACTACAATGAGCAGTTCTTC; CDR3aa: CASSPTGFDYNEQFF
v_gene: TRBV25-1; j_gene: TRBJ1-2; d_gene: TRBD1; abundance: .; len: 15; CDR3nt: TGTGCCAGCCTAGGAGGACAGGGAGATCCCCATGGCTACACCTTC; CDR3aa: CASLGGQGDPHGYTF
v_gene: TRBV11-2; j_gene: TRBJ1-1; d_gene: .; abundance: .; len: 12; CDR3nt: TGTGCCAGCAGCTTTAGGAACACTGAAGCTTTCTTT; CDR3aa: CASSFRNTEAFF
v_gene: TRBV7-2; j_gene: TRBJ2-5; d_gene: TRBD2; abundance: .; len: 16; CDR3nt: TGTGCCAGCAGCGTGTCGACTAGCGGGAGGAGGGAGACCCAGTACTTC; CDR3aa: CASSVSTSGRRETQYF
v_gene: TRBV11-3; j_gene: TRBJ2-7; d_gene: .; abundance: .; len: 11; CDR3nt: TGTGCCAGCAGCTTAAGACGCGGGCAGTACTTC; CDR3aa: CASSLRRGQYF